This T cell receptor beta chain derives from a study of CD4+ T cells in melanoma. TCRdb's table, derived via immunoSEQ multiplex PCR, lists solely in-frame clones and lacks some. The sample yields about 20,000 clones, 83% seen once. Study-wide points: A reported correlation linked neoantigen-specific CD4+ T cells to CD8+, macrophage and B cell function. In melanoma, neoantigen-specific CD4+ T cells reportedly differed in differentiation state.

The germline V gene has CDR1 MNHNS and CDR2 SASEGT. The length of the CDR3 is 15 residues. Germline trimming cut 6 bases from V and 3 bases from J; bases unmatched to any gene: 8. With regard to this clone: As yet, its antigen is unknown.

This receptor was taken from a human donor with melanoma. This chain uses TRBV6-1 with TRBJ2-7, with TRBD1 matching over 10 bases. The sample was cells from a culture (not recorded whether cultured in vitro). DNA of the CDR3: TGTGCCAGCAGAGCTGGGACAGGGGTTTACTACGAGCAGTACTTC. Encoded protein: CASRAGTGVYYEQYF.